These 26 T cell receptor beta chains were sequenced from one sample in a study of blood T cell repertoires in COVID-19. The protocol was immunoSEQ multiplex PCR, while the TCRdb copy is restricted to in-frame clones and leaves out a portion. The table includes about 110,000 clones, roughly 81% detected once. The sequenced sample consisted of peripheral blood. The receptors shown here come from a man aged 40-49 years with acute or convalescent COVID-19.

This clone was observed a few times. J is TRBJ1-2 and V is TRBV5-4; D remains unclear. Trimming stripped 2 bases from V and 1 base from J, with 9 bases between. Germline lookup yields CDR1 SGHNT and CDR2 YYREEE (reference sequence). The CDR3 extends over 14 amino acids. The CDR3 sequence is CASSFGRINYGYTF. The CDR3 DNA reads as TGTGCCAGCAGCTTTGGCAGGATTAACTATGGCTACACCTTC.

The rearrangement links TRBV10-3 to TRBJ2-2; maybe TRBD2 (6 bases). The V and J ends lost 10 bases and 2 bases respectively, with 14 bases between them. The CDR3 consists of 14 residues. Germline CDR1 is ENHRY and CDR2 is SYGVKD. The CDR3 DNA follows: TGTGCCACTGAATCGGGGGTTAACACCGGGGAGCTGTTTTTT. As protein: CATESGVNTGELFF.

This chain joins TRBV12-3 or TRBV12-4 and TRBJ1-5, with D unclear. CDR3 length equals 12 residues. V lost 5 bases to trimming and J lost 7 bases, with 9 bases between them. The CDR3 reads CASSGGRQPQHF. The CDR3 bases are TGTGCCAGCAGTGGAGGGAGACAGCCCCAGCATTTT.

V and J are TRBV2 and TRBJ1-6; TRBD1 agrees at 11 bases. CDR3 length: 15 amino acids. Losses at the gene ends were 6 bases for V and 6 bases for J; bases not matched to a gene: 4. Germline V CDR1 and CDR2: SNHLY, FYNNEI. CDR3 sequence (DNA): TGTGCCAGCAGAGCCGGGACAGGGGGTAATTCACCCCTCCACTTT. Encoded protein: CASRAGTGGNSPLHF.

The rearrangement links TRBV2 to TRBJ1-4, with a tentative D call TRBD1 (5 bases). CDR3 length equals 13 residues. Trimming shortened V by 6 bases and J by 6 bases, and 11 bases separated the two germline ends. Germline assignment: CDR1 SNHLY and CDR2 FYNNEI. The CDR3 loop is CASSSQGYEKLFF. DNA of the CDR3: TGTGCCAGCAGCTCCCAGGGCTATGAAAAACTGTTTTTT.

The gene calls are TRBV7-8 and TRBJ2-3; D unresolved. This CDR3 spans 14 amino acids. V dropped 4 bases and J dropped 2 bases, with 10 bases sitting between them. Germline V lookup: CDR1 SGHVS, CDR2 FQNEAQ. CDR3 amino acids: CASSSRLYTDTQYF. The CDR3 bases are TGTGCCAGCAGCTCCCGACTTTACACAGATACGCAGTATTTT.

The chain joins TRBV7-8 to TRBJ1-6; possibly TRBD1 for D (6 bases). The CDR3 extends over 17 amino acids. Trimming took 5 bases from V and 6 from J, leaving 20 bases between them. Germline-derived CDR1 and CDR2 are SGHVS and FQNEAQ. CDR3 residues: CASSPEGGGTINSPLHF. Written as DNA, the CDR3 is TGTGCCAGCAGCCCAGAAGGGGGGGGGACTATTAATTCACCCCTCCACTTT.

J is TRBJ2-1 and V is TRBV5-1; 7 nucleotides align to TRBD1. The V gene end was trimmed by 0 bases and the J gene end by 11 bases; junction bases not matched to a gene: 5. Germline V gene lookup returns CDR1 SGHRS and CDR2 YFSETQ. The CDR3 loop spans 13 amino acids. CDR3 in DNA: TGCGCCAGCAGCTTGGACCCGGGACAGAAGCAGTTCTTC. Its translation is CASSLDPGQKQFF.

This sequence joins TRBV18 and TRBJ2-1, with TRBD2 identical over 9 bases. The V and J ends lost 3 bases and 6 bases, in that order; junction bases with no gene match: 9. This CDR3 has 16 residues. Germline CDR1 KGHSH, CDR2 LQKENI. This chain's CDR3 is CASSPERSGRINEQFF. Here the CDR3 DNA reads TGTGCCAGCTCACCGGAGAGGAGCGGGAGGATCAATGAGCAGTTCTTC.

This clone was observed a few times. V gene TRBV7-6 combines with J gene TRBJ2-2; 14 nucleotides align to TRBD2. V was clipped by 5 bases and J by 7 bases; unmatched bases: 3. Germline V gives CDR1 SGHVS, CDR2 FNYEAQ. CDR3 length: 15 amino acids. CDR3 DNA: TGTGCCAGCAGCCCGGGACTAGCGGGAGTCGGGGAGCTGTTTTTT. Translating it yields CASSPGLAGVGELFF.

This clone appeared a few times. The chain employs TRBV4-3 and TRBJ2-2, with D perhaps TRBD1 (6 bases). CDR3 length: 18 residues. Trimming stripped 3 bases from V and 1 base from J, with 18 bases between. The germline V gene encodes CDR1 LGHNA and CDR2 YSLEER. CDR3 nucleotide sequence: TGCGCCAGCAGCCAGTGGGTGGGGACGGGACAGAACACCGGGGAGCTGTTTTTT. It codes for CASSQWVGTGQNTGELFF.

The chain links TRBV4-2 to TRBJ1-1; D gene uncertain. Germline V CDR1 and CDR2: LGHNA, YNFKEQ. The CDR3 is made up of 13 amino acids. V shed 3 bases and J shed 1 base, with 6 bases lying between them. The CDR3 bases are TGTGCCAGCAGCCAGTGGAGGAACACTGAAGCTTTCTTT. Protein: CASSQWRNTEAFF.

The chain is built from TRBV18 and TRBJ2-7; 11 bases match TRBD1. Germline V gives CDR1 KGHSH, CDR2 LQKENI. The CDR3 length is 14 residues. The junction had 3 bases not matched to a gene; V was cut back by 3 bases and J by 5 bases. CDR3 nucleotide sequence: TGTGCCAGCTCACCGGACAGGGGGCAGAACGAGCAGTACTTC. This encodes CASSPDRGQNEQYF.

This chain uses TRBV12-3 or TRBV12-4 with TRBJ1-1; 8 bases are a match to TRBD1. This CDR3 comprises 13 residues. Losses at the gene ends were 8 bases for V and 4 bases for J; bases not matched to a gene: 6. CDR3 loop: CASHRGVTTEAFF. The CDR3, as DNA: TGTGCCAGCCACAGGGGGGTAACCACTGAAGCTTTCTTT.

This clone was observed once. This chain uses TRBV6-2 or TRBV6-3 with TRBJ2-3; 7 bases are a match to TRBD1. V shed 5 bases, J shed 5 bases, and the junction held 13 bases outside the gene matches. CDR1 and CDR2 from the germline V gene are MNHEY and SVGEGT. The CDR3 length is 16 residues. This CDR3 is CASSTSDRVVGDTQYF. The CDR3 DNA follows: TGTGCCAGCAGTACATCCGACAGGGTGGTAGGAGATACGCAGTATTTT.

The chain is built from TRBV5-1 and TRBJ2-7, with 9 bases matching TRBD1. CDR3 length: 14 residues. Germline loops: CDR1 SGHRS, CDR2 YFSETQ. V lost 4 bases, J lost 3 bases, and 5 bases stayed unmatched. The CDR3 DNA reads TGCGCCAGCAGCCCCGGGACAGGGAACTACGAGCAGTACTTC. Translating gives CASSPGTGNYEQYF.

This chain joins TRBV7-2 and TRBJ2-3; D possibly corresponds to TRBD1 (5 bases). Germline-derived CDR1 and CDR2 are SGHTA and FQGNSA. Trimming left V 4 bases short and J 5 bases short, with 10 bases between. The CDR3 sequence is 13 residues long. The CDR3 coding sequence is TGTGCCAGCAGCTCGATCAGGGAAGATACGCAGTATTTT. Its protein product is CASSSIREDTQYF.

For the CDR3, the DNA is TGTGCCAGCAGCTTGTCCTGGACAGAGCAGTACTTC. Protein: CASSLSWTEQYF. The chain employs TRBV7-9 and TRBJ2-7; weak D call: TRBD1 (5 bases). Looked up from germline, CDR1 is SEHNR and CDR2 is FQNEAQ (reference sequence). The CDR3 is 12 amino acids. The V end was cut by 3 bases, the J end by 7 bases, with 10 bases between. The whole variable domain, filled in from reference TRBV7-9 and TRBJ2-7, reads DTGVSQNPRHKITKRGQNVTFRCDPISEHNRLYWYRQTLGQGPEFLTYFQNEAQLEKSRLLSDRFSAERPKGSFSTLEIQRTEQGDSAMYLCASSLSWTEQYFGPGTRLTVT.

V and J are TRBV9 and TRBJ1-1; the match to TRBD1 covers 11 bases. Germline CDR1 and CDR2: SGDLS and YYNGEE. V was clipped by 0 bases and J by 5 bases; unmatched bases: 6. The CDR3 has 16 residues. This chain's CDR3 is CASSVGDRGSVTEAFF. In nucleotides, the CDR3 is TGTGCCAGCAGCGTAGGGGACAGGGGGTCGGTAACTGAAGCTTTCTTT.

The count of this clone is one. The genes are TRBV7-3 and TRBJ2-3; 9 nucleotides align to TRBD2. Trimming took 2 bases from V and 4 from J; bases not matched to a gene: 7. Germline values: CDR1 SGHTA, CDR2 FQGTGA. The CDR3 consists of 16 residues. DNA of the CDR3: TGTGCCAGCAGCTTATCTGGGCGGGGGGGCTCAGATACGCAGTATTTT. Protein: CASSLSGRGGSDTQYF.

The J gene is TRBJ2-3, the V gene TRBV2, with TRBD1 matching 7 bases. The V gene's germline CDR1 is SNHLY and CDR2 FYNNEI. The CDR3 is 16 amino acids. V shed 5 bases, J shed 2 bases, and the junction held 10 bases outside the gene matches. This CDR3 is CASSLSWTGLTDTQYF. Written as DNA, the CDR3 is TGTGCCAGCAGTCTGTCCTGGACAGGTCTCACAGATACGCAGTATTTT.

The DNA of the CDR3 is TGTGCCAGCAGCCGATTGACTAGCGGGGATAACTACAATGAGCAGTTCTTC. This gives the protein CASSRLTSGDNYNEQFF. This chain uses TRBV14 with TRBJ2-1, with 11 bases fitting TRBD2. This CDR3 comprises 17 residues. J gave up 3 bases and V 4 bases, and 8 bases lay outside the gene matches. Germline CDR1 reads SGHDN; CDR2 reads FVKESK.

The V gene is TRBV27, the J gene TRBJ1-6; no reliable D call. The V gene lost 3 bases and the J gene lost 3 bases, with 9 bases spanning the gap. The CDR3 extends over 15 amino acids. Germline CDR1 MNHEY, CDR2 SMNVEV (reference sequence). The CDR3 reads CASSFRVNYNSPLHF. DNA of the CDR3: TGTGCCAGCAGTTTCCGGGTTAACTATAATTCACCCCTCCACTTT.

V gene TRBV6-5 combines with J gene TRBJ2-5; D is perhaps TRBD1 (7 bases). Per the germline V gene, CDR1 is MNHEY and CDR2 is SVGAGI. V lost 2 bases to trimming and J lost 2 bases, with 12 bases between them. The CDR3 consists of 15 residues. The DNA for the CDR3 is TGTGCCAGCAGTTACGGGGGGACAGAGCAAGAGACCCAGTACTTC. Translation gives CASSYGGTEQETQYF.

This clone appeared a few times. The chain uses TRBV12-3 or TRBV12-4 and TRBJ1-6, with D possibly being TRBD1 (5 bases). This CDR3 contains 12 residues. Trimming cost V 4 bases and J 10 bases, with 8 bases left between them. The CDR3 bases are TGTGCCAGCAGTTCAGGGAACTCACCCCTCCACTTT. This gives the protein CASSSGNSPLHF.

The chain recombines TRBV15 with TRBJ2-2; TRBD2 aligns across 9 bases. V lost 5 bases and J lost 5; bases outside the gene matches: 6. The CDR3 spans 15 residues. Germline loops: CDR1 LNHNV, CDR2 YYDKDF (reference sequence). DNA of the CDR3: TGTGCCACCAGCGGCGGGGGGGATCGAACCGGGGAGCTGTTTTTT. This gives the protein CATSGGGDRTGELFF.